This TCR beta chain was sequenced in a study of CD8 T cells in Susac syndrome. V gave up 5 bases and J gave up 3 bases; unmatched junction bases: 6. CDR1 and CDR2 from the germline V gene are LGHNA and YNFKEQ. The CDR3 contains 16 residues. Comments on this clonotype: Its antigen remains unidentified.

Study observations and caveats: The study conceded that its TCR sequencing and HLA analysis involved relatively few individuals.

An amount of RNA that ranged from about 0.45 to 1 ug was reverse transcribed with random hexamers. Coverage of TCR beta CDR3 amplification by immunoSEQ multiplex PCR extended to 54 Vbeta and 13 Jbeta. Using its own MiXCR run on the immunoSEQ multiplex PCR reads, TCRdb lists one record per CDR3 protein. This table holds about 200,000 distinct CDR3 sequences, around 95% found once. CD8+ and CD4+ T cells from blood underwent TCR beta sequencing, which was carried out in a high-throughput format. While CD8+ and CD4+ T cells were isolated negatively, TEMRA cells were enriched by FACS. This chain uses TRBV4-2 with TRBJ2-3; 12 bases line up with TRBD2. The sequence was collected from a human donor in good health. What was sequenced was CD4+ T cells from PBMCs. The CDR3 coding sequence is TGTGCCAGCAGCGCTCGACTAGCGGGGGAGACAGATACGCAGTATTTT. It yields the protein CASSARLAGETDTQYF.